This T cell receptor (beta chain) stems from a study of beta chain features in type 1 diabetes (dated by TCRdb to 2016 to 2019). Regarding the complete study: Mean age, gender distribution, total cell number and subset yield were not different between patients and healthy donors. The study compared TCRB repertoires of sorted circulating CD4+ T cell subsets between recently diagnosed type 1 diabetes patients and matched healthy donors. A total of about 100 million sorted cells were examined across all samples, and RNA yield correlated strongly with the number of cells per subset. Regulatory and stem cell-like memory subsets were isolated from only 8 patients and roughly eight healthy donors, whereas naive and central memory subsets came from all 28 donors.

The High Capacity cDNA Reverse Transcription Kit was used to reverse transcribe all of the isolated RNA, meaning that expressed TCRB transcripts were what got sequenced. Naive, central memory and regulatory T cell samples underwent deep immunoSEQ sequencing, averaging about 3.5 million total reads per sample. Sorted cells were lysed in RLT buffer, and RNA was extracted using DNase-treated RNeasy Micro or Mini kits according to cell number. To prevent cross-contamination, each cell subset was processed individually, whereas patient and healthy donor samples were processed jointly. The immunoSEQ multiplex PCR was used to amplify TCRB sequences from cDNA, generating 87-bp fragments that spanned the CDR3 region. The amplicons were sequenced using the Illumina HiSeq platform. Concerning the study's data processing: Synthetic template baselines were used to correct PCR bias computationally, reads within Hamming distance 2 were collapsed together, and singletons that could not be merged were discarded. Reads were aligned against IMGT to assign V, D and J genes, CDR3 length and insertions or deletions at six rearrangement sites. Clonotype counts were normalized to sorted cell number within each subset before computing true diversity and Gini coefficients with the tcR R package. The overlap coefficient, calculated on TCRB nucleotide sequences, was used to measure repertoire sharing. TCRdb took this table from immuneACCESS and kept in-frame rearrangements with V and J called. Such tables lack part of the clones; where checked against another copy, unresolved V genes explain under half of the gap, and the rest is unexplained. The DNA gave D and trimming, while V, J and clone size come from that table. Counted in this sample were about 170,000 clones; around 7.9% of them appeared once. The ten largest account for around 0.5% of the sample.

Overall study results and their limits: Because cDNA rather than genomic DNA was sequenced, highly expressing activated cells could have been over-represented, although no difference in activation and CD3 levels was found between groups. Because small numbers of individuals were included in the HLA sub-analyses, any influence of HLA type on TCRB rearrangement was left unresolved. At VDJ recombination sites, type 1 diabetes patients had fewer insertions and more deleted nucleotides, which implies abnormalities in thymic rearrangement. Naive, central memory and regulatory TCRB repertoires appeared more similar among patients than among healthy donors. Shorter templates might have been favored by PCR, but patient and control samples were amplified and corrected together, so both groups would have been affected equally by any skew. A moderate but significant shortening of TCRB CDR3 length was observed in type 1 diabetes patients in all four CD4+ subsets.

Remarks on this clone: There is no known antigen for this receptor. No quality values exist for individual bases; no much larger clone is one base distant.

A single peripheral blood draw of approximately 110 mL on average was collected from each donor into heparinised tubes. Using a panel that included CD45RO, CCR7, CD25, CD127, CD95 and CD27, naive, central memory, regulatory and stem cell-like memory CD4+ T cells were sorted on a BD FACSAria II. A purity above 95% was achieved for all sorted populations. PBMCs were isolated immediately by Lymphoprep density gradient centrifugation and stained directly without culture. To minimize batch effects, samples were stained and sorted in pairs, one healthy donor with one patient per experiment. The source of this sequence is a man aged 18 to 35 with type 1 diabetes. The sequencing sample was made of central memory CD4+ T cells from blood.

The CDR3 is CASSPVDLAGKGGYTF. The DNA is as follows: TGTGCCAGCAGTCCAGTGGATCTCGCGGGGAAGGGTGGCTACACCTTC. The V and J genes are TRBV27 and TRBJ1-2, with the D gene not confidently named. In the germline V gene (reference sequence), CDR1 corresponds to MNHEY and CDR2 to SMNVEV. Trimming takes 5 bases from V and 7 bases from J, and the germline ends sit 23 bases apart. From the cysteine through the phenylalanine, the CDR3 covers 16 amino acids. The CDR3 DNA has 48 bases and is translated from base 1.